The 22 T cell receptor beta chains given below trace back to one sample, sequenced in a study of blood T cell repertoires in COVID-19. Clones were read by immunoSEQ multiplex PCR, and TCRdb kept only the in-frame ones, dropping some. The sample gives fewer than 200,000 clones, 82% of which show up once; more than 4.5% is in the top ten. Sequences were obtained from PBMCs or T cells enriched from blood (not recorded which). The receptors originated from a woman aged 60-75 years with acute COVID-19.

The chain joins TRBV6-2 or TRBV6-3 to TRBJ2-1, with 9 bases lining up with TRBD1. Germline V gives CDR1 MNHEY, CDR2 SVGEGT. The CDR3 is 15 residues long. The V segment lost 6 bases and the J segment 5 bases; nucleotides outside the gene matches: 8. CDR3 nucleotide sequence: TGTGCCAGCAGCCTACGGGACAGGGCCAACAATGAGCAGTTCTTC. Translation gives CASSLRDRANNEQFF.

This rearrangement joins TRBV12-5 to TRBJ2-1; D possibly corresponds to TRBD1 (6 bases). V lost 1 base and J lost 10, with 11 bases in between. The CDR3 contains 13 residues. Germline V gene lookup returns CDR1 LGHNT and CDR2 FRNRAP. The CDR3 DNA is TGTGCTAGTGGTTTGGAAACGGGGACAGAGCAGTTCTTC. Translation gives CASGLETGTEQFF. Full variable domain (missing parts from reference TRBV12-5 and TRBJ2-1): DARVTQTPRHKVTEMGQEVTMRCQPILGHNTVFWYRQTMMQGLELLAYFRNRAPLDDSGMPKDRFSAEMPDATLATLKIQPSEPRDSAVYFCASGLETGTEQFFGPGTRLTVL.

V is TRBV7-9 and J is TRBJ2-7, with a possible D match to TRBD2 (6 bases). CDR3 length equals 16 residues. CDR1 is SEHNR, CDR2 FQNEAQ, per germline (reference sequence). The V and J ends lost 4 bases and 3 bases respectively, with 19 bases between them. CDR3 residues: CASSSRSGGGNYEQYF. The CDR3 DNA reads as TGTGCCAGCAGCTCACGCAGCGGTGGGGGGAACTACGAGCAGTACTTC. Filled out from reference TRBV7-9 and TRBJ2-7, the complete variable domain reads DTGVSQNPRHKITKRGQNVTFRCDPISEHNRLYWYRQTLGQGPEFLTYFQNEAQLEKSRLLSDRFSAERPKGSFSTLEIQRTEQGDSAMYLCASSSRSGGGNYEQYFGPGTRLTVT.

Here the CDR3 DNA reads TGTGCCAGCAGCCAAGGACAGGGAAGGAACTATGGCTACACCTTC. Protein sequence: CASSQGQGRNYGYTF. V and J are TRBV3-1 (or the pseudogene TRBV3-2) and TRBJ1-2, with TRBD1 identical over 7 bases. Germline CDR1 is LGHDT and CDR2 is YNNKEL (reference sequence). V was clipped by 1 base and J by 2 bases; unmatched bases: 4. The CDR3 length is 15 residues.

The V call is TRBV3-1 (or the pseudogene TRBV3-2), the J call TRBJ2-3; 11 bases agree with TRBD2. The CDR3 spans 17 residues. The V segment lost 0 bases and the J segment 5 bases; nucleotides outside the gene matches: 7. Germline V gene data show CDR1 as LGHDT and CDR2 as YNNKEL (reference sequence). The CDR3 reads CASSQDRLAGGGDTQYF. The CDR3 coding sequence is TGTGCCAGCAGCCAAGATCGTCTAGCGGGGGGCGGAGATACGCAGTATTTT.

The chain links TRBV10-1 to TRBJ1-2, with 9 bases aligning to TRBD1. The CDR3 contains 15 residues. The V gene end was trimmed by 0 bases and the J gene end by 6 bases; junction bases not matched to a gene: 5. Germline V lookup: CDR1 WNHNN, CDR2 SYGVQD (reference sequence). The CDR3 is CASSESGTGRHGYTF. CDR3 bases: TGCGCCAGCAGTGAGTCCGGGACAGGGAGACATGGCTACACCTTC.

This sequence joins TRBV15 and TRBJ2-1; D call uncertain. V was shortened by 0 bases and J by 5 bases, with 8 bases between the two germline ends. The V gene's germline CDR1 is LNHNV and CDR2 YYDKDF (reference sequence). The CDR3 spans 14 residues. The CDR3 DNA reads as TGTGCCACCAGCAGAGATGTGGCGGACAATGAGCAGTTCTTC. Translation: CATSRDVADNEQFF.

V usage is TRBV13 and J usage is TRBJ2-5, with 7 positions matching TRBD2. The CDR3 is made up of 13 amino acids. V trimming: 5 bases; J trimming: 7 bases; junction bases outside the gene matches: 7. From germline, CDR1 is PRHDT and CDR2 FYEKMQ (reference sequence). The CDR3 protein is CASSPWTRLTQYF. In nucleotides, the CDR3 is TGTGCCAGCAGCCCATGGACTAGATTGACCCAGTACTTC.

The chain joins TRBV10-3 to TRBJ2-5, with a weak D call TRBD1 (5 bases). Trimming shortened V by 10 bases and J by 5 bases, and 11 bases separated the two germline ends. The V gene's germline CDR1 is ENHRY and CDR2 SYGVKD. CDR3 size: 11 residues. The DNA of the CDR3 is TGTGCCACATCAGGGCTGGAGACCCAGTACTTC. Its protein product is CATSGLETQYF.

This clone occurred a few times. The chain links TRBV28 to TRBJ1-2; weak D call: TRBD1 (5 bases). Trimming cost V 4 bases and J 3 bases, with 9 bases left between them. There are 13 residues in the CDR3. Germline V gene sequence: CDR1 MDHEN, CDR2 SYDVKM. The chain's CDR3 is CASSSSGYYGYTF. In nucleotides, the CDR3 is TGTGCCAGCAGTTCGTCAGGGTACTATGGCTACACCTTC.

This rearrangement joins TRBV29-1 to TRBJ2-5; D is possibly TRBD2 (7 bases). Trimming stripped 3 bases from V and 5 bases from J, with 13 bases between. Germline V gene lookup returns CDR1 SQVTM and CDR2 ANQGSEA. The CDR3 contains 13 residues. The DNA of the CDR3 is TGCAGCGTTGAGAGGGGGGAGGGGGAGACCCAGTACTTC. Its translation is CSVERGEGETQYF. Full variable domain (missing parts from reference TRBV29-1 and TRBJ2-5): SAVISQKPSRDICQRGTSLTIQCQVDSQVTMMFWYRQQPGQSLTLIATANQGSEATYESGFVIDKFPISRPNLTFSTLTVSNMSPEDSSIYLCSVERGEGETQYFGPGTRLLVL.

The rearrangement joins TRBV5-1 to TRBJ2-3, with a weak D call TRBD1 (5 bases). V was trimmed by 3 bases and J by 4 bases, leaving 15 bases between them. CDR1 is SGHRS, CDR2 YFSETQ, per germline. The CDR3 runs 15 residues. CDR3 DNA sequence: TGCGCCAGCAGCTCCGACAGCGCGGCCCCAGATACGCAGTATTTT. Protein: CASSSDSAAPDTQYF.

The V call is TRBV5-3, the J call TRBJ1-1; 7 nucleotides match TRBD1. TRBV5-3 is sorted into the ORF group, with uncertain function. The CDR3 is 17 amino acids. Unmatched junction bases numbered 15, after V lost 4 bases and J lost 3 bases. The CDR3 region has the DNA TGTGCCAGAAGCCTTGAGGAAGGGGGCGAATTAGACACTGAAGCTTTCTTT. It is translated as CARSLEEGGELDTEAFF.

J is TRBJ2-3 and V is TRBV2, with D possibly being TRBD2 (5 bases). This CDR3 spans 18 amino acids. CDR1 SNHLY and CDR2 FYNNEI come from the germline V gene. V shed 8 bases and J shed 7 bases, with 31 bases lying between them. CDR3 DNA sequence: TGTGCCAGCCTTAATACCGATGAGGACTTTCGCCTGGGGTATACGCAGTATTTT. Protein product: CASLNTDEDFRLGYTQYF.

This chain connects TRBV11-2 to TRBJ1-5; a possible D gene is TRBD1 (6 bases). From germline, CDR1 is SGHAT and CDR2 FQNNGV. V gave up 5 bases and J gave up 2 bases, with 13 bases separating them. CDR3 length: 15 amino acids. The DNA for the CDR3 is TGTGCCAGCAGCCTGGTACCAGGGGGCAATCAGCCCCAGCATTTT. Residues: CASSLVPGGNQPQHF.

The chain uses TRBV7-2 and TRBJ1-2; D is unresolved. The CDR3 has 16 amino acids. The germline V gene has CDR1 SGHTA and CDR2 FQGNSA. The germline V and J ends were trimmed by 0 bases and 2 bases, with 13 bases remaining between them. The CDR3 nucleotides are TGTGCCAGCAGCTTAGCGACCGGGTCCGGCAACTATGGCTACACCTTC. Its protein is CASSLATGSGNYGYTF.

The sample holds a few counts of this clone. The chain uses TRBV18 and TRBJ2-5, with 8 bases matching TRBD1. The CDR3 runs to 13 residues. The germline CDR1 and CDR2 sequences are KGHSH and LQKENI. Trimming cost V 5 bases and J 5 bases; bases outside gene matches: 4. CDR3 coding DNA: TGTGCCAGCTCAAAGGACAGGGATGAGACCCAGTACTTC. It is translated as CASSKDRDETQYF.

This sequence joins TRBV19 and TRBJ2-1, with TRBD2 identical over 8 bases. The V segment lost 8 bases and the J segment 4 bases; nucleotides outside the gene matches: 7. Looked up from germline, CDR1 is LNHDA and CDR2 is SQIVND (reference sequence). This CDR3 is built from 14 residues. For the CDR3, the DNA is TGTGCCAGTTCGCTCAGCGGGAGTTACAATGAGCAGTTCTTC. Its protein product is CASSLSGSYNEQFF. Together with reference TRBV19 and TRBJ2-1, the CDR3 gives the full variable domain: DGGITQSPKYLFRKEGQNVTLSCEQNLNHDAMYWYRQDPGQGLRLIYYSQIVNDFQKGDIAEGYSVSREKKESFPLTVTSAQKNPTAFYLCASSLSGSYNEQFFGPGTRLTVL.

This chain uses TRBV4-1 with TRBJ2-3; a weak D match, TRBD1 (5 bases). V was shortened by 1 base and J by 4 bases, with 9 bases between the two germline ends. From germline, CDR1 is MGHRA and CDR2 YSYEKL. The CDR3 consists of 14 residues. The CDR3 sequence is CASSQARVADTQYF. CDR3 DNA: TGCGCCAGCAGCCAAGCCAGGGTCGCAGATACGCAGTATTTT.

This clone came up a few times. This CDR3 is CAGAGNGGYTF. The DNA of the CDR3 is TGTGCCGGGGCAGGGAACGGTGGCTACACCTTC. The chain recombines TRBV30 with TRBJ1-2, with a tentative D call TRBD1 (5 bases). Germline lookup yields CDR1 GTSNPN and CDR2 SVGIG (reference sequence). The ends were cut back, 8 bases at V and 7 bases at J, with 14 bases in the middle. This CDR3 region has 11 residues. Combining the CDR3 with reference TRBV30 and TRBJ1-2 gives the whole variable domain SQTIHQWPATLVQPVGSPLSLECTVEGTSNPNLYWYRQAAGRGLQLLFYSVGIGQISSEVPQNLSASRPQDRQFILSSKKLLLSDSGFYLCAGAGNGGYTFGSGTRLTVV.

The chain has TRBV27 and TRBJ2-1; D not certain. The V and J ends lost 6 bases and 0 bases respectively, with 15 bases between them. The CDR3 is made up of 16 amino acids. The germline gives CDR1 MNHEY, CDR2 SMNVEV (reference sequence). The CDR3 loop reads CASSVRVMSSYNEQFF. CDR3 DNA: TGTGCCAGCAGCGTCCGGGTGATGAGCTCCTACAATGAGCAGTTCTTC.

The V call is TRBV5-5, the J call TRBJ2-3; D is possibly TRBD1 (6 bases). V lost 9 bases and J lost 3, with 11 bases in between. CDR3 length: 12 residues. Germline CDR1 and CDR2: SGHKS and YYEKEE (reference sequence). For the CDR3, the DNA is TGTGCCACTGTCACAGGGACAGATACGCAGTATTTT. It yields the protein CATVTGTDTQYF.